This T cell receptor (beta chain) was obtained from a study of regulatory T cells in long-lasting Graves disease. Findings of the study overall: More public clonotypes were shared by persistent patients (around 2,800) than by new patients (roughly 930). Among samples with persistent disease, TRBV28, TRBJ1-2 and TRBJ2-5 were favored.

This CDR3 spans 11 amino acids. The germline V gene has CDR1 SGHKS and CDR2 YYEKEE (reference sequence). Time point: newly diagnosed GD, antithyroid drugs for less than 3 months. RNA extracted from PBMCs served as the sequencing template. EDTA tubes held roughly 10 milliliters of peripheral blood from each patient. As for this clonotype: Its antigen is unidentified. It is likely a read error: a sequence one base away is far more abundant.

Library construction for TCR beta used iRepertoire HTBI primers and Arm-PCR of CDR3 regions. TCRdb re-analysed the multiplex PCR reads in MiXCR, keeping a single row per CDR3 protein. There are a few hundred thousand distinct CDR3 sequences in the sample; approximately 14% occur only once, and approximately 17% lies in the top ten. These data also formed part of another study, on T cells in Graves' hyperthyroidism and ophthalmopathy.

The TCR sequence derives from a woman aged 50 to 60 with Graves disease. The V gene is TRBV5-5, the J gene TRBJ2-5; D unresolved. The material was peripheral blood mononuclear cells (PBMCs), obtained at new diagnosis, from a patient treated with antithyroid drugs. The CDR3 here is CASSFSETQHF. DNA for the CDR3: TGTGCCAGCAGCTTCTCAGAGACCCAGCACTTC.